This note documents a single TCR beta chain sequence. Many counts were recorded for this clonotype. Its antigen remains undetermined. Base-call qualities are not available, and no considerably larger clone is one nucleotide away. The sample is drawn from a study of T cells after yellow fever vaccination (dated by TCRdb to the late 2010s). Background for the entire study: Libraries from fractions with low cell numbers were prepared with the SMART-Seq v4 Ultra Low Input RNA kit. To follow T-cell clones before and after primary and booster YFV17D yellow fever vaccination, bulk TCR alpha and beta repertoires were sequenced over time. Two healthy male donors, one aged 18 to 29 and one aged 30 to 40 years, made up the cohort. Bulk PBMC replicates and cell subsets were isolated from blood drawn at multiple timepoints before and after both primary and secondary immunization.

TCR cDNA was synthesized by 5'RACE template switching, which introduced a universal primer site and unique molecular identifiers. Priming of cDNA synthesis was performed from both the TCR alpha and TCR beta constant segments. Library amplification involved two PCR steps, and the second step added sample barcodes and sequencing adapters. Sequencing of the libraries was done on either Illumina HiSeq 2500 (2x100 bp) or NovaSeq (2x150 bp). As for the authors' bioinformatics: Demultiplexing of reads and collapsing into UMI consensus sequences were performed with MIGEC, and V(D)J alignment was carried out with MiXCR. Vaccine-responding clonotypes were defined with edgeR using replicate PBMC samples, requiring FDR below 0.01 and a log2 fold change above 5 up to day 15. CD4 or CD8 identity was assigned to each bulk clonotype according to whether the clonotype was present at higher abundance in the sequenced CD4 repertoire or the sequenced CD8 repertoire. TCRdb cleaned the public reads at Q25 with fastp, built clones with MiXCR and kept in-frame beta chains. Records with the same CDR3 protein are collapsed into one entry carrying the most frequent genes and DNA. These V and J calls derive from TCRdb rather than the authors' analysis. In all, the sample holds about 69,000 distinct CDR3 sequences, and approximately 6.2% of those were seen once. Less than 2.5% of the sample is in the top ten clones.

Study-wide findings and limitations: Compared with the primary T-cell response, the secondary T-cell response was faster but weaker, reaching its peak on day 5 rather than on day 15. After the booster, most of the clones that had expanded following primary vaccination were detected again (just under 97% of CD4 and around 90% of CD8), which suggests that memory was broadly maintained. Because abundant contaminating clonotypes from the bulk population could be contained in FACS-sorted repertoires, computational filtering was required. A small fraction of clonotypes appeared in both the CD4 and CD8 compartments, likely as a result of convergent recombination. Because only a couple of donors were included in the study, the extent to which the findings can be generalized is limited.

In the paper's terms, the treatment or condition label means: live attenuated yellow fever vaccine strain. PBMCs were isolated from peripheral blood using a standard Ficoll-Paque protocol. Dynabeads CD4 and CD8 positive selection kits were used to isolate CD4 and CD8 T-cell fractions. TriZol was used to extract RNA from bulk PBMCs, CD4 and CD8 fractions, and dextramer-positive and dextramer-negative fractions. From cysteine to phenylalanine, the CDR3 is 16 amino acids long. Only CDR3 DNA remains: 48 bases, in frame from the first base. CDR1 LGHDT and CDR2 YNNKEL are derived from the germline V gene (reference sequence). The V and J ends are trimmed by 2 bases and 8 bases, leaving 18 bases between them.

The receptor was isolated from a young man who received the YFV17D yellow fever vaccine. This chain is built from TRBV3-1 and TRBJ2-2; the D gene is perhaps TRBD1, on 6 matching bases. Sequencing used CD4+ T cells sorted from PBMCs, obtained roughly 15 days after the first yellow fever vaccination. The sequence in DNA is TGTGCCAGCAGCCAACTTATCACAGGGAACGGGGGGGAGCTGTTTTTT. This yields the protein CASSQLITGNGGELFF.